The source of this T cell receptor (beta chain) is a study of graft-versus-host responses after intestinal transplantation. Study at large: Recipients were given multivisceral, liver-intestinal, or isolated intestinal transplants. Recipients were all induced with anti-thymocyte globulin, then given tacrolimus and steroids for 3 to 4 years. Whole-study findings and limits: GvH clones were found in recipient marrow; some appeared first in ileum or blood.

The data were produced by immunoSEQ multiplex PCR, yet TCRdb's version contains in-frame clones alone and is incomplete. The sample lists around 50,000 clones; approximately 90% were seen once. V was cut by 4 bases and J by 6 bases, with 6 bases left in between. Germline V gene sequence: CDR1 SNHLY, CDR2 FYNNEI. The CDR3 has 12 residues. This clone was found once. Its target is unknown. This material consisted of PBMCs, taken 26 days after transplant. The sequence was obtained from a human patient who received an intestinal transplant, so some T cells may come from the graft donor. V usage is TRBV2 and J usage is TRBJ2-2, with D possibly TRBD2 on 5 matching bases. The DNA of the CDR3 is TGTGCCAGCAGTGCCGGGGCCGGGGAGCTGTTTTTT. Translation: CASSAGAGELFF.